Detailed here is one T cell receptor (beta chain). Antigen unknown. Sampled while nominally healthy, donors likely had unrecorded immune exposures. The sample comes from a study of cytomegalovirus exposure and HLA in healthy donors. Points from the study as a whole: A link between a missense DCLRE1C variant and TCR beta V- and J-gene trimming emerged from a later analysis. Cytomegalovirus status was reportedly diagnosed by the classifier with high sensitivity and specificity. Most TCR sequences proved rare, with some public TCRs found in many donors.

The PCR employed 60 Vbeta primers together with 13 Jbeta primers. Sequenced by immunoSEQ multiplex PCR; TCRdb stores in-frame clones only, minus some. The table has about 100,000 clones, around 85% seen once. J gave up 1 base and V 5 bases, and 3 bases lay outside the gene matches. The germline CDR1 and CDR2 sequences are MNHNS and SASEGT. The CDR3 length is 15 residues. The origin of this receptor is a man aged 25 to 40 in good health and CMV-seronegative. The chain combines TRBV6-1 with TRBJ2-3; 10 nucleotides agree with TRBD2. Input material: PBMCs. CDR3 loop: CASSSGTSGTDTQYF. As DNA, the CDR3 is TGTGCCAGCAGTTCCGGGACTAGCGGCACAGATACGCAGTATTTT.